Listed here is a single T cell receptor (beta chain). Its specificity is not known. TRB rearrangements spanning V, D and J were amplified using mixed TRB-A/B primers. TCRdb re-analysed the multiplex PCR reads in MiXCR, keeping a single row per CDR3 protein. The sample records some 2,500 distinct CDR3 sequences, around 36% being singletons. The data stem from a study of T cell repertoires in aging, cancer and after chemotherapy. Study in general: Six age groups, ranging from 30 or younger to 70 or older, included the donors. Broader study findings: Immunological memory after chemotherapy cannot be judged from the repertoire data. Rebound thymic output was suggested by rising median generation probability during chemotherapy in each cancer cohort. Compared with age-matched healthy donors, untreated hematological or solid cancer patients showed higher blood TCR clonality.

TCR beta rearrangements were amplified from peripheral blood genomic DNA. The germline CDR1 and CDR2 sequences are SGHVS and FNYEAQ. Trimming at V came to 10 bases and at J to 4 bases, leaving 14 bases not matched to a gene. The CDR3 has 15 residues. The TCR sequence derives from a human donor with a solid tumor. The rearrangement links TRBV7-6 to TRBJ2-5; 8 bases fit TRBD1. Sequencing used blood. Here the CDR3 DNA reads TGTGCCATCAGTGAGGGGCAGGGGGCACGAGAGACCCAGTACTTC. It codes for CAISEGQGARETQYF.